These 3 T cell receptor beta chains were all obtained from the same sample, sequenced in a study of shared clonotypes between healthy human individuals. This table comes from immunoSEQ multiplex PCR, and its TCRdb copy is limited to in-frame clones, with some not included. The sample has more than 850,000 clones, more than 75% seen once. The sequencing sample was made of memory CD4+ T cells from PBMCs. Subset meaning: CD45RA-negative fraction. The receptor set was obtained from a man aged 18 to 29 in good health. Some clones in this sample may be carry-over from other donors' samples.

The chain uses TRBV29-1 and TRBJ1-2, with 7 positions matching TRBD1. The CDR3 length is 14 residues. Looked up from germline, CDR1 is SQVTM and CDR2 is ANQGSEA. V dropped 3 bases and J dropped 8; count of bases not matched to a gene: 12. The CDR3 DNA reads TGCAGCGTTGACCGAACGAAGGGGGCGGAGGGCTACACCTTC. It yields the protein CSVDRTKGAEGYTF.

Many counts were recorded for this clone. This sample also contains other DNA sequences that code for the same CDR3. The rearrangement uses TRBV7-9 and TRBJ2-2, with TRBD1 matching over 8 bases. J was trimmed by 5 bases and V by 5 bases; bases with no gene match: 7. From germline, CDR1 is SEHNR and CDR2 FQNEAQ (reference sequence). The length of the CDR3 is 15 residues. CDR3 protein: CASSLQRTGTGELFF. CDR3 nucleotide sequence: TGTGCCAGCAGCCTACAAAGGACAGGGACCGGGGAGCTGTTTTTT.

The chain is built from TRBV18 and TRBJ1-3, with D unresolved. The germline gives CDR1 KGHSH, CDR2 LQKENI. Trimming took off 3 bases at V and 3 bases at J, with 15 bases between the two ends. The CDR3 consists of 16 residues. The CDR3 DNA follows: TGTGCCAGCTCACCGTCAAGGTCCGGGATTGGAAACACCATATATTTT. Translation gives CASSPSRSGIGNTIYF.